These T cell receptor beta chains were read from a single sample in a study of shared clonotypes between healthy human individuals. The repertoire was sequenced with immunoSEQ multiplex PCR; TCRdb's copy has only in-frame clones and lacks some. The sample has over a million clones; roughly 75% are singletons. The sample taken for sequencing was memory CD4+ T cells sorted from blood. These receptors were obtained from a man aged 18 to 29 in good health. The CDR3 runs from the conserved cysteine through the conserved F or W. The order of the fields is clone size, J gene, V gene, D gene, CDR3 DNA, CDR3 protein. D genes are given only for firm matches. Rows may omit the clone size; those that give it use once, few, many or a size class.

>NA|TRBJ2-7|TRBV18|NA
TGTGCCAGCTCACCGGGTCCGGGCTCCGATTCCTCCTACGAGCAGTACTTC
CASSPGPGSDSSYEQYF
>NA|TRBJ2-7|TRBV18|NA
TGTGCCAGCTCACCACCTACGCGGGTTTCCCCCGAGCAGTACTTC
CASSPPTRVSPEQYF
>NA|TRBJ2-7|TRBV27|TRBD2
TGTGCCAGCAGGTCTCGGGGGGCGGGGGGGCTGGAGTCCTACGAGCAGTACTTC
CASRSRGAGGLESYEQYF
>once|TRBJ1-2|TRBV27|TRBD1
TGTGCCAGCAGTTTCTGGGACAGGGCCGGCTACACCTTC
CASSFWDRAGYTF
>NA|TRBJ2-5|TRBV5-1|NA
TGCGCCAGCAGCTTGGAGCCCGGGAACAGGCCCCCCAAGACCCAGTACTTC
CASSLEPGNRPPKTQYF
>NA|TRBJ2-7|TRBV11-2|NA
TGTGCCAGCAGCTTTTACAGCTCCTACGAGCAGTACTTC
CASSFYSSYEQYF
>NA|TRBJ2-7|TRBV10-2|NA
TGCGCCAGCAGTGAGTCTCAGGGGGGGCTAACTGCCTACGAGCAGTACTTC
CASSESQGGLTAYEQYF
>few|TRBJ2-7|TRBV7-2|NA
TGTGCCAGCAGCCCATCCTGGGGGGCGGGAGAGCAGTACTTC
CASSPSWGAGEQYF
>NA|TRBJ1-1|TRBV30|NA
TGTGCCTGTGAACCAGGGCGAGGGGTTGACGCTGAAGCTTTCTTT
CACEPGRGVDAEAFF
>NA|TRBJ2-7|TRBV5-1|TRBD1
TGCGCCAGCAGCTCTGGGACAGCCCTTACCTACGAGCAGTACTTC
CASSSGTALTYEQYF
>few|TRBJ2-1|TRBV7-2|TRBD2
TGTGCCAGCAGTCCGGCCCTAACTAGCGGGAGGGCCGATGAGCAGTTCTTC
CASSPALTSGRADEQFF
>once|TRBJ1-2|TRBV5-4|TRBD1
TGTGCCAGCAGCTTGGCGCAGGGGGACCACTATGGCTACACCTTC
CASSLAQGDHYGYTF
>once|TRBJ2-3|TRBV29-1|TRBD1
TGCAGCGTTGAATTCCAGGGGGTCGATACGCAGTATTTT
CSVEFQGVDTQYF
>NA|TRBJ2-7|TRBV7-2|NA
TGTGCCAGCAGTTCGGGGCACTACGAGCAGTACTTC
CASSSGHYEQYF
>few|TRBJ2-4|TRBV20-1|NA
TGCAATGGTGGTGTGGACATTCAGTACTTC
CNGGVDIQYF
>NA|TRBJ2-3|TRBV5-1|TRBD2
TGCGCCAGCAGCTCTGGACTAGCGGGAGGTAGCACAGATACGCAGTATTTT
CASSSGLAGGSTDTQYF
>NA|TRBJ1-3|TRBV11-2|NA
TGTGCCAGCAGCTTTGGACGGTCCTCTGGAAACACCATATATTTT
CASSFGRSSGNTIYF
>NA|TRBJ1-2|TRBV16|TRBD1
TGTGCCAGCAGCCAACCACAGGGGGCTCTGGAGGGCTACACCTTC
CASSQPQGALEGYTF
>NA|TRBJ2-2|TRBV5-6|NA
TGTGCCAGCAGCCCGAGAGTTTTGATTCCGGCCGGGGAGCTGTTTTTT
CASSPRVLIPAGELFF
>NA|TRBJ1-4|TRBV2|NA
TGTGCCAGCACCCGAGAAGATGCAACTAATGAAAAACTGTTTTTT
CASTREDATNEKLFF
>NA|TRBJ2-7|TRBV5-1|TRBD1
TGCGCCAGCAGCCCACAGGGGCCCAGTCGGGGCGAGCAGTACTTC
CASSPQGPSRGEQYF
>few|TRBJ1-5|TRBV19|NA
TGTGCCAGTAGCGTCCGCGAGGGAGCTAGGGTCTCCGGGGGACAGCCCCAGCATTTT
CASSVREGARVSGGQPQHF
>NA|TRBJ2-1|TRBV4-3|TRBD2
TGCGCCAGCAGCCACCCACGGGTAGCGGGAGGGCCTGGGAATGAGCAGTTCTTC
CASSHPRVAGGPGNEQFF
>few|TRBJ2-2|TRBV11-3|NA
TGTGCCAGCAGCTTAGTGGGCGGAGGGGCCGGGGAGCTGTTTTTT
CASSLVGGGAGELFF